This is a list of T cell receptor beta chains from one sample in a study of OX40 agonist ivuxolimab in advanced cancers. Assay used: immunoSEQ multiplex PCR; TCRdb lists only in-frame clones, some missing. The data hold fewer than 85,000 clones, with about 88% observed a single time. This specimen was CD4+ or CD8+ T cells sorted from blood, taken in a trial of the OX40 agonist ivuxolimab. Receptor source: an adult with an advanced solid tumor such as melanoma, head and neck, liver or kidney cancer. Both conserved end residues are part of each CDR3. A D gene is named only where the DNA matches it firmly. The listing skips clone size in some rows; elsewhere it reads once, few, many or a size class.

CDR3nt	CDR3aa	d_gene	abundance	j_gene	v_gene
TGTGCCAGCTCACTGGACAGGGTAGGGACTCAGCCCCAGCATTTT	CASSLDRVGTQPQHF	TRBD1	once	TRBJ1-5	TRBV18
TGTGCCAGCAGTAACAGGGGTTCTGGGGCCAACGTCCTGACTTTC	CASSNRGSGANVLTF	TRBD1	.	TRBJ2-6	TRBV27
TGCGCCAGCAGCCAAGTAGGTTACTCTAGCACAGATACGCAGTATTTT	CASSQVGYSSTDTQYF	.	.	TRBJ2-3	TRBV4-3
TGTGCCAGCAGCTTGGATCCTAGCGGGGGCCTAAAAGAGACCCAGTACTTC	CASSLDPSGGLKETQYF	TRBD2	once	TRBJ2-5	TRBV5-4
TGTGCCAGCAGCTTAGAGGGGGGAGACCTCTACGAGCAGTACTTC	CASSLEGGDLYEQYF	.	.	TRBJ2-7	TRBV7-9
TGCGCCAGCAGCTTAGTGAACAGGGGGACAGATACGCAGTATTTT	CASSLVNRGTDTQYF	TRBD1	.	TRBJ2-3	TRBV5-1
TGTGCCAGCAGTTATGGGCTAGCCGGGGAGCTGTTTTTT	CASSYGLAGELFF	.	.	TRBJ2-2	TRBV27
TGTGCCAGCAGCCCTTCGGGTGTGCCTAATCAGCCCCAGCATTTT	CASSPSGVPNQPQHF	.	.	TRBJ1-5	TRBV7-2
TGCGCCAGCAGCTCAGAAGGGCACAGGGATACGCAGTATTTT	CASSSEGHRDTQYF	.	.	TRBJ2-3	TRBV5-1
TGCGCCAGCAATGAGGGGGGGAGGTCTCGAGATACGCAGTATTTT	CASNEGGRSRDTQYF	.	.	TRBJ2-3	TRBV5-1
TGCGCCAGCAGCCCTCCGGGACAGAGAGGTTCATATACGCAGTATTTT	CASSPPGQRGSYTQYF	TRBD1	once	TRBJ2-3	TRBV5-1
TGTGCCTGGAGTGCTGGGACGGCGGGCAATCAGCCCCAGCATTTT	CAWSAGTAGNQPQHF	.	few	TRBJ1-5	TRBV30
TGTGCCAGCAGCCCGCTGTCGGGGTCCACCGGGGAGCTGTTTTTT	CASSPLSGSTGELFF	.	.	TRBJ2-2	TRBV9
TGTGCCAGTAGTACTAGCTTGGGGGTCGGTCAGCCCCAGCATTTT	CASSTSLGVGQPQHF	.	.	TRBJ1-5	TRBV19
TGTGCCAGCAGCTTGGAGCGGGGGCGTGAGCAGTTCTTC	CASSLERGREQFF	TRBD2	.	TRBJ2-1	TRBV7-2
TGTGCCAGCAGCCCCCGGGACAGGTTTCGGACAGATACGCAGTATTTT	CASSPRDRFRTDTQYF	TRBD1	.	TRBJ2-3	TRBV7-9
TGTGCCTGGGGGACAGGGGCGGTAGATACGCAGTATTTT	CAWGTGAVDTQYF	TRBD1	.	TRBJ2-3	TRBV30
TGCGCCAGCAGCTTGGACGGTCCGTATAGCAATCAGCCCCAGCATTTT	CASSLDGPYSNQPQHF	.	.	TRBJ1-5	TRBV5-1
TGTGCCTGGTCGGGACAGGGATATAATTCACCCCTCCACTTT	CAWSGQGYNSPLHF	TRBD1	.	TRBJ1-6	TRBV30
TGTGCCAGCAGAAGGGACTTGAACACTGAAGCTTTCTTT	CASRRDLNTEAFF	.	.	TRBJ1-1	TRBV7-2
TGTGCCAGCAGCTTGGGATCTAAAGGGGCGAGCGCTGAAGCTTTCTTT	CASSLGSKGASAEAFF	.	few	TRBJ1-1	TRBV5-4
TGTGCCAGCTCACCCGGACAGGGGCCAACGGAAAAACTGTTTTTT	CASSPGQGPTEKLFF	TRBD1	.	TRBJ1-4	TRBV18
TGTGCCAGCAGTCGACCCTTTCCCAATCAGCCCCAGCATTTT	CASSRPFPNQPQHF	.	.	TRBJ1-5	TRBV28
TGTGCCAGCAGCGTAGGGCAGGGAGAATATGGCTACACCTTC	CASSVGQGEYGYTF	.	few	TRBJ1-2	TRBV9
TGTGCCAGCAGTGAAGTACGAGGGGACCACGAGCAGTACTTC	CASSEVRGDHEQYF	.	.	TRBJ2-7	TRBV6-1
TGTGCCAGCAGAGAATGGACAGGGGCCTACAATGAGCAGTTCTTC	CASREWTGAYNEQFF	TRBD1	.	TRBJ2-1	TRBV6-5
TGTGCCAGCAGTCGACAGAACTATGGCTACACCTTC	CASSRQNYGYTF	.	few	TRBJ1-2	TRBV6-6
TGCGCCAGCAGGGAGACAGGGGCATTCGAAGAAAAACTGTTTTTT	CASRETGAFEEKLFF	TRBD1	.	TRBJ1-4	TRBV5-1
TGTGCCAGCAGCGTAGGTGACAGCTCTGGAAACACCATATATTTT	CASSVGDSSGNTIYF	.	once	TRBJ1-3	TRBV9
TGTGCCTGGAGTGCCCCCCCAGGGCACGGCTACACCTTC	CAWSAPPGHGYTF	.	.	TRBJ1-2	TRBV30
TGTGCCAGCAGTTTTTCCGGACTCAATCCTCAGCCCCAGCATTTT	CASSFSGLNPQPQHF	.	.	TRBJ1-5	TRBV27
TGTGCCAGCAGCCAAGATAGAGGACTCACCTACGAGCAGTACTTC	CASSQDRGLTYEQYF	.	.	TRBJ2-7	TRBV4-2
TGTGCCAGTAGTCTGGGGGGGCCCCCCACAGATACGCAGTATTTT	CASSLGGPPTDTQYF	.	.	TRBJ2-3	TRBV19
TGCGCCAGCAGTGAGTCGAGGTGGCATCAGCAGTACTTC	CASSESRWHQQYF	.	.	TRBJ2-7	TRBV10-1
TGTGCCAGCAGATACCAGCAGGGGTTGGGTAATTCACCCCTCCACTTT	CASRYQQGLGNSPLHF	.	once	TRBJ1-6	TRBV5-8
TGTGCCTGGAGTCCCGGACAGGGGACAGATACGCAGTATTTT	CAWSPGQGTDTQYF	TRBD1	once	TRBJ2-3	TRBV30
TGTGCCAGCAGTTACCCAACCCCGGAGAGGGTCGAGACCCAGTACTTC	CASSYPTPERVETQYF	.	.	TRBJ2-5	TRBV6-6
TGTGCCAGCAGCTCGGACAGGGAGAATTCACCCCTCCACTTT	CASSSDRENSPLHF	TRBD1	.	TRBJ1-6	TRBV5-4
TGTGCCAGCAGTGAAGTCGCTACCGGGACAGGGGAGTGGTACGAGCAGTACTTC	CASSEVATGTGEWYEQYF	TRBD1	.	TRBJ2-7	TRBV6-1
TGCAGCGTTGGGACAGGGGATCAGCCCCAGCATTTT	CSVGTGDQPQHF	TRBD1	.	TRBJ1-5	TRBV29-1
TGCGCCAGCAGCCACGTAATCGGACGGCCGAACACCGGGGAGCTGTTTTTT	CASSHVIGRPNTGELFF	.	once	TRBJ2-2	TRBV4-1
TGTGCCAGTAGTACCCCAGAGCGGGGCGCGAATCAGCCCCAGCATTTT	CASSTPERGANQPQHF	.	.	TRBJ1-5	TRBV19
TGTGCCAGCACACTAGTGACCAACCAGGCTGAGCAGTTCTTC	CASTLVTNQAEQFF	.	.	TRBJ2-1	TRBV2
TGTGCCAGCAGTTCCGGACAGGGTGGATCACCCCTCCACTTT	CASSSGQGGSPLHF	TRBD1	.	TRBJ1-6	TRBV27
TGTGCCAGCAGTTTTAAACCGGGACAGGGGGGGTCTTTACTCCAAGCTTTCTTT	CASSFKPGQGGSLLQAFF	TRBD1	.	TRBJ1-1	TRBV27